The 25 T cell receptor beta chains below come from one sample, sequenced in a study of radiotherapy plus CTLA-4 blockade in lung cancer. The assay was immunoSEQ multiplex PCR, and TCRdb's table has in-frame clones only and misses some. Of about 31,000 clones listed, 78% are singletons. Sequenced here: peripheral blood, sampled from a patient treated with radiotherapy plus ipilimumab. These receptors were collected from a human donor with non-small cell lung cancer who had stable disease on radiotherapy plus ipilimumab.

V gene TRBV7-2 combines with J gene TRBJ1-3; D ambiguous. CDR3 length: 16 amino acids. The germline V and J ends were trimmed by 2 bases and 0 bases, with 11 bases remaining between them. Germline loops: CDR1 SGHTA, CDR2 FQGNSA. In DNA, the CDR3 is TGTGCCAGCAGCTTAACGAACGGTCCCTCTGGAAACACCATATATTTT. Protein sequence: CASSLTNGPSGNTIYF. The full variable domain, completed using reference TRBV7-2 and TRBJ1-3, is GAGVSQSPSNKVTEKGKDVELRCDPISGHTALYWYRQSLGQGLEFLIYFQGNSAPDKSGLPSDRFSAERTGGSVSTLTIQRTQQEDSAVYLCASSLTNGPSGNTIYFGEGSWLTVV.

This chain connects TRBV6-5 to TRBJ1-2; D is unresolved. V shed 3 bases and J shed 8 bases, with 10 bases lying between them. The germline CDR1 and CDR2 sequences are MNHEY and SVGAGI. The CDR3 covers 12 residues. DNA for the CDR3: TGTGCCAGCAGTTATGGTTCGGGAGGCTACACCTTC. Protein: CASSYGSGGYTF.

V usage is TRBV27 and J usage is TRBJ1-1; D not resolved. The CDR3 is made up of 12 amino acids. V gave up 9 bases and J gave up 6 bases, with 14 bases separating them. Germline CDR1 reads MNHEY; CDR2 reads SMNVEV (reference sequence). CDR3 coding DNA: TGTGCCAGTTTCGCGGGGTTTGCTGAAGCTTTCTTT. Encoded protein: CASFAGFAEAFF.

The DNA of the CDR3 is TGTGCCAGCAGTTCATCTCCGGGACGAGGGAATGAAAAACTGTTTTTT. This sequence encodes CASSSSPGRGNEKLFF. The chain combines TRBV27 with TRBJ1-4; a weak D match, TRBD1 (5 bases). The CDR3 is 16 residues long. Trimming took off 4 bases at V and 5 bases at J, with 17 bases between the two ends. The germline V gene has CDR1 MNHEY and CDR2 SMNVEV (reference sequence). The full variable domain, in which reference TRBV27 and TRBJ1-4 provide the parts outside the CDR3, is EAQVTQNPRYLITVTGKKLTVTCSQNMNHEYMSWYRQDPGLGLRQIYYSMNVEVTDKGDVPEGYKVSRKEKRNFPLILESPSPNQTSLYFCASSSSPGRGNEKLFFGSGTQLSVL.

The CDR3 spells CASSIRRGLGANVLTF. DNA for the CDR3: TGTGCCAGTAGTATCAGACGCGGCCTCGGGGCCAACGTCCTGACTTTC. The V call is TRBV19, the J call TRBJ2-6, with D hard to call. Germline CDR1 is LNHDA and CDR2 is SQIVND (reference sequence). The CDR3 has 16 residues. V lost 3 bases to trimming and J lost 4 bases, with 13 bases between them. Variable domain in full (rest from reference TRBV19 and TRBJ2-6): DGGITQSPKYLFRKEGQNVTLSCEQNLNHDAMYWYRQDPGQGLRLIYYSQIVNDFQKGDIAEGYSVSREKKESFPLTVTSAQKNPTAFYLCASSIRRGLGANVLTFGAGSRLTVL.

The V call is TRBV20-1, the J call TRBJ2-5; no clear D gene. The CDR3 covers 11 residues. From germline, CDR1 is DFQATT and CDR2 SNEGSKA (reference sequence). The V end was cut by 1 base, the J end by 5 bases, with 5 bases between. CDR3 sequence reads: CSARAEETQYF. The CDR3 DNA sequence: TGCAGTGCTAGAGCAGAGGAGACCCAGTACTTC.

The V and J genes are TRBV25-1 and TRBJ2-6, with 7 positions matching TRBD1. The CDR3 is 17 residues long. CDR1 is MGHDK, CDR2 SYGVNS, per germline. Trimming took 6 bases from V and 0 from J; bases not matched to a gene: 8. In DNA form, the CDR3 reads TGTGCCAGCAGCCCAGACAGGGATTACTCTGGGGCCAACGTCCTGACTTTC. This sequence encodes CASSPDRDYSGANVLTF.

The V and J genes are TRBV5-1 and TRBJ2-1; D not resolved. The CDR3 has 14 amino acids. The germline V gene has CDR1 SGHRS and CDR2 YFSETQ. The V end was cut by 1 base, the J end by 0 bases, with 5 bases between. The CDR3 bases are TGCGCCAGCAGCTTGTCGAGCTCCTACAATGAGCAGTTCTTC. This codes for CASSLSSSYNEQFF.

The chain has TRBV11-2 and TRBJ2-3; D unclear. There are 12 residues in the CDR3. The V gene's germline CDR1 is SGHAT and CDR2 FQNNGV. V was pared by 4 bases and J by 8 bases, with 10 bases between. The CDR3 is CASSSRRGTQYF. CDR3 nucleotides: TGTGCCAGCAGCTCCAGGCGAGGTACGCAGTATTTT. Together with reference TRBV11-2 and TRBJ2-3, the CDR3 gives the full variable domain: EAGVAQSPRYKIIEKRQSVAFWCNPISGHATLYWYQQILGQGPKLLIQFQNNGVVDDSQLPKDRFSAERLKGVDSTLKIQPAKLEDSAVYLCASSSRRGTQYFGPGTRLTVL.

This chain connects TRBV18 to TRBJ2-5; 12 bases match TRBD2. With the DNA end fitting TRBJ2-7 better, the J assignment may be wrong. The germline gives CDR1 KGHSH, CDR2 LQKENI. The length of the CDR3 is 17 residues. The CDR3: CASSPTTSGGVSYEQYF. Here the CDR3 DNA reads TGTGCCAGCTCACCAACGACTAGCGGGGGTGTCTCCTACGAGCAGTACTTC.

This chain connects TRBV9 to TRBJ1-1; 9 nucleotides match TRBD1. CDR1 SGDLS and CDR2 YYNGEE come from the germline V gene. This CDR3 is 16 amino acids long. Trimming took 4 bases from V and 0 from J; bases not matched to a gene: 7. The CDR3: CASSFTGTGLNTEAFF. The CDR3 nucleotides are TGTGCCAGCAGCTTCACCGGGACAGGGTTGAACACTGAAGCTTTCTTT.

V is TRBV27 and J is TRBJ1-4; D remains unclear. This CDR3 has 12 residues. From germline, CDR1 is MNHEY and CDR2 SMNVEV (reference sequence). V dropped 6 bases and J dropped 8 bases, with 10 bases sitting between them. CDR3 nucleotides: TGTGCCAGCAGCACGGGGAACGAAAAACTGTTTTTT. It specifies CASSTGNEKLFF.

This clone came up a few times. This chain links TRBV7-6 with TRBJ2-7, with D perhaps matching TRBD1 (6 bases). Germline CDR1 reads SGHVS; CDR2 reads FNYEAQ. The CDR3 length is 15 residues. Between the trimmed V and J ends, which lost 1 base and 7 bases, there was a span of 17 bases. The CDR3: CASSLGQPFQGEQYV. CDR3 nucleotides: TGTGCCAGCAGCTTAGGTCAGCCATTCCAGGGGGAGCAGTACGTC.

The chain has TRBV9 and TRBJ2-5, with 16 bases that match TRBD2. V shed 3 bases, J shed 3 bases, and the junction held 8 bases outside the gene matches. Looked up from germline, CDR1 is SGDLS and CDR2 is YYNGEE. The CDR3 spans 18 residues. This CDR3 reads CASSAPGTSGGGKETQYF. Here the CDR3 DNA reads TGTGCCAGCAGCGCCCCCGGGACTAGCGGGGGGGGAAAAGAGACCCAGTACTTC.

This chain uses TRBV28 with TRBJ1-2; no firm D call. This CDR3 has 11 amino acids. V gave up 7 bases and J gave up 5 bases, with 8 bases separating them. Germline CDR1 MDHEN, CDR2 SYDVKM. The CDR3 coding sequence is TGTGCCAGCACGTACCGGTATGGCTACACCTTC. This sequence encodes CASTYRYGYTF.

This clone has just a few counts. The chain is built from TRBV6-1 and TRBJ1-1; the D is unclear. The germline V gene has CDR1 MNHNS and CDR2 SASEGT. Trimming took off 3 bases at V and 1 base at J, with 12 bases between the two ends. CDR3 length: 15 amino acids. The CDR3 is CASSERALGNTEAFF. In nucleotides, the CDR3 is TGTGCCAGCAGTGAGAGGGCCTTGGGGAACACTGAAGCTTTCTTT.

This clone was detected a few times. The J gene is TRBJ2-3, the V gene TRBV5-1, with TRBD2 identical over 10 bases. This CDR3 has 17 residues. The germline gives CDR1 SGHRS, CDR2 YFSETQ. J was trimmed by 2 bases and V by 4 bases; bases with no gene match: 10. As DNA, the CDR3 is TGCGCCAGCAGCCGTCATTTTAGCGGGGGGTCCACAGATACGCAGTATTTT. It specifies CASSRHFSGGSTDTQYF.

This clone was found a few times. The rearrangement joins TRBV27 to TRBJ1-5; a weak D match, TRBD1 (6 bases). The V end was cut by 1 base, the J end by 7 bases, with 11 bases between. CDR1 is MNHEY and CDR2 is SMNVEV in the germline V gene (reference sequence). This CDR3 has 14 amino acids. As DNA, the CDR3 is TGTGCCAGCAGTTTATTGGGGGCAGGGCAGCCCCAGCATTTT. It codes for CASSLLGAGQPQHF.

Only a few counts were recorded for this clone. The chain employs TRBV9 and TRBJ1-5; D not certain. V was cut by 2 bases and J by 4 bases, with 7 bases left in between. The CDR3 is made up of 13 amino acids. Per germline, CDR1 SGDLS and CDR2 YYNGEE. CDR3 region: CASSVGWNQPQHF. The CDR3 DNA reads as TGTGCCAGCAGCGTGGGGTGGAATCAGCCCCAGCATTTT.

This clone was observed a handful of times. A single base separates this from a much larger clone, so it may be a read error. Other DNA sequences from this sample encode an identical CDR3 as well. V usage is TRBV10-3 and J usage is TRBJ2-1; D gene unclear. V gave up 4 bases and J gave up 7 bases, with 5 bases separating them. This CDR3 is 11 amino acids long. Germline V gives CDR1 ENHRY, CDR2 SYGVKD. The CDR3 DNA reads TGTGCCATCAGTGTGGGAAATGAGCAGTTCTTC. Translated, it gives CAISVGNEQFF.

The chain couples TRBV2 to TRBJ2-2; no firm D call. With 6 bases removed from V and 1 base from J, the gap between germline ends came to 9 bases. Germline loops: CDR1 SNHLY, CDR2 FYNNEI. This CDR3 has 14 amino acids. CDR3 protein: CASRNTENTGELFF. The DNA of the CDR3 is TGTGCCAGCAGAAACACAGAGAACACCGGGGAGCTGTTTTTT.

The chain joins TRBV5-1 to TRBJ2-7; 11 bases agree with TRBD1. With V trimmed by 2 bases and J by 3 bases, 4 bases remained unmatched. The germline V gene has CDR1 SGHRS and CDR2 YFSETQ. This CDR3 is 15 amino acids long. The CDR3 spells CASSFGGQGDYEQYF. CDR3 nucleotides: TGCGCCAGCAGCTTCGGGGGACAGGGGGACTACGAGCAGTACTTC.

This clone was seen a few times. The chain employs TRBV6-6 and TRBJ1-4, with no clear D. The CDR3 totals 16 residues. CDR1 and CDR2 (germline): MNHNY, SVGAGI (reference sequence). V lost 4 bases, J lost 0 bases, and 12 bases lay in between. The CDR3, as DNA: TGTGCCAGCAGTTTCGCGACCCCAACAACTAATGAAAAACTGTTTTTT. Translated, it gives CASSFATPTTNEKLFF.

The rearrangement uses TRBV21-1 and TRBJ2-7; TRBD1 was called by the table and not checked on the DNA. TRBV21-1 is shown as a pseudogene. CDR3 length: 13 amino acids. The CDR3 coding sequence is TGTGCCAGCAGCAAAGAACAGGGCTACGAGCAGTACGTC. It encodes CASSKEQGYEQYV.

With regard to this clone: The sample holds other DNA sequences that translate to the same CDR3. The chain joins TRBV4-3 to TRBJ1-4; 7 positions agree with TRBD1. The CDR3 has 16 amino acids. CDR1 is LGHNA, CDR2 YSLEER, per germline. After removal of 0 bases from V and 2 bases from J, the junction contained 3 bases not matched to a gene. The CDR3: CASSQDPGGTNEKLFF. The CDR3 DNA reads as TGCGCCAGCAGCCAAGACCCAGGGGGGACTAATGAAAAACTGTTTTTT.